This T cell receptor beta chain was sequenced during a study of regulatory dendritic cells for organ transplantation (TCRdb year 2017). Notes on the research overall: TCRbeta repertoires were sequenced from sorted naive and memory CD4+ and CD8+ T cells before and after allostimulation with regulatory or mature dendritic cells.

Naive T cells were sorted as CD45RA+ and memory T cells as CD45RO+ CD4+ or CD8+ cells by FACS. T cells for TCR sequencing came from a couple of healthy control subjects. Sorted T cell subsets that were not stimulated were used as baseline controls for the mixed lymphocyte reactions. Genomic DNA was extracted with the Qiagen DNeasy Blood & Tissue Kit. The TCRbeta CDR3 regions were amplified in a multiplexed two-step PCR with Vbeta-specific forward primers and Jbeta-specific reverse primers. Through the immunoSEQ service, TCRbeta libraries were sequenced on an Illumina instrument. On the authors' methods: IMGT annotation was used to assign V, D and J genes, and synthetic CDR3 analogues were used to correct the counts for multiplex PCR bias. In the immunoSEQ Analyzer, repertoire clonality was calculated as one minus the normalized Shannon entropy. Whether a clone counted as expanded was decided by Fisher's exact test with Benjamini-Hochberg false discovery rate control and a two-tailed cutoff of P<0.01. TCRdb obtained this table from immuneACCESS and retained in-frame rearrangements with V and J assigned. These tables miss some clones; where compared with another copy, unresolved V genes account for less than half of the shortfall, and the remainder is unexplained. Clone size and the V and J calls come from that table; the DNA yielded D and trimming. The sample table lists about 38,000 clones, 90% to 95% of them with a count of one. The ten largest account for approximately 0.12% of the sample.

Broader findings and caveats from the paper: Only a couple of subjects were sequenced, and considerable between-individual heterogeneity in the alloreactive memory CD8+ T cell pool was noted by the authors. In both subjects, allostimulation led to expansion of memory CD8+ clones, although regulatory dendritic cells appeared to cause more limited expansion than mature dendritic cells did. Repertoires were highly diverse in naive CD4+ and CD8+ T cells, less diverse in memory cells, and most oligoclonal in memory CD8+ cells. Of the resting subsets, memory CD8+ T cells had the largest number of alloreactive TCR clonotypes.

Including cysteine and phenylalanine, the CDR3 has 14 amino acids. The kept DNA is CDR3 alone, 42 bases in frame from the first base. Ends trimmed: V by 6 bases, J by 4 bases; bases unmatched to a gene: 6. The CDR1 and CDR2 encoded by the germline V gene are MDHEN and SYDVKM. On this clone itself: What this receptor recognizes is not known. Per-base qualities were not stored, and no clone one base away is much larger.

This sequence originates from a human donor in good health. The source material was naive CD8+ T cells from blood. The sample's cell subset or site label is to be understood as: CD45RA+ naive T cells. The chain employs TRBV28 and TRBJ2-1; TRBD2 agrees with 7 junctional bases. The CDR3 protein is CASSPRDYYNEQFF. Read as DNA, the sequence is TGTGCCAGCAGCCCCCGGGACTATTACAATGAGCAGTTCTTC.